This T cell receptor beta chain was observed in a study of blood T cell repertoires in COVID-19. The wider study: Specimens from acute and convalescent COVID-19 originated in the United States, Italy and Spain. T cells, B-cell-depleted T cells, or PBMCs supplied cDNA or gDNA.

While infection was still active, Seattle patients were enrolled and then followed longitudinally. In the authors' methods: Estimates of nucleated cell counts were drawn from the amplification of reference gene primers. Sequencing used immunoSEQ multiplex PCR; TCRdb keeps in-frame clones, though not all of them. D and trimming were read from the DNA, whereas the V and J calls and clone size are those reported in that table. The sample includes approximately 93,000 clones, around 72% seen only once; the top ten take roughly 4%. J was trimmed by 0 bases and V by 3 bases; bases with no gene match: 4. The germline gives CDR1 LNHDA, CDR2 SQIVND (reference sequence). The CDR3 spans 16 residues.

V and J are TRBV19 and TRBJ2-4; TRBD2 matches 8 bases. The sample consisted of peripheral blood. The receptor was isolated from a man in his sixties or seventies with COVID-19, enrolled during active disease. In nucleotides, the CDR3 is TGTGCCAGTAGTATCGGGCGGGGGGTAGCCAAAAACATTCAGTACTTC. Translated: CASSIGRGVAKNIQYF.